The clone carrying this TCR beta chain showed up many times. Its antigen is currently unknown. The data are from a study of T cells after yellow fever vaccination. Study overall: Any fraction with a low cell number was prepared using SMART-Seq v4 Ultra Low Input. Study results and limitations: Subsequent booster samples again held most clones from primary vaccination (under 98% CD4, about 85% CD8). A weaker but faster secondary response was observed, peaking on day 5 versus 15.

For TCR, cDNA came from 5'RACE template switching, which added a universal primer site and UMIs. One entry per CDR3 protein, called by TCRdb with MiXCR from the 5' RACE reads. Of more than 350,000 distinct CDR3 sequences in the sample, approximately 10% were seen once. The TCR sequence derives from a man between 18 and 35 years old who received the YFV17D yellow fever vaccine. Sequences were derived from PBMCs, sampled on the day of the first yellow fever vaccination.

CDR3 sequence (DNA): TGCAGTGCTAGAGAAGGCGGGACTGAAGCTTTCTTT. Amino acid sequence: CSAREGGTEAFF. V and J are TRBV20-1 and TRBJ1-1; D unclear. Per germline, CDR1 DFQATT and CDR2 SNEGSKA (reference sequence). The CDR3 sequence is 12 residues long. V shed 0 bases and J shed 5 bases, with 7 bases lying between them.